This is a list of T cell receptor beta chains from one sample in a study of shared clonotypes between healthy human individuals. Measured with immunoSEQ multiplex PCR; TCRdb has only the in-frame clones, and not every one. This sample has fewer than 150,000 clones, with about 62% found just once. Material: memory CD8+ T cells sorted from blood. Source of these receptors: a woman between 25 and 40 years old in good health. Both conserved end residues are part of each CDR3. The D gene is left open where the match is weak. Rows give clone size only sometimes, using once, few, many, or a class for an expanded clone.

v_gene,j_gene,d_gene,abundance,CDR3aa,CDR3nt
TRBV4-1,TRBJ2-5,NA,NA,CASSQPVSSAETQYF,TGCGCCAGCAGCCAGCCCGTATCCTCGGCGGAGACCCAGTACTTC
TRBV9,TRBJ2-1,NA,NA,CASSPRSVIGGNEQFF,TGTGCCAGCAGCCCTCGAAGTGTAATTGGGGGCAATGAGCAGTTCTTC
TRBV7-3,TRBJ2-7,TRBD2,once,CASSPEGTSEYEQYF,TGTGCCAGCAGCCCCGAGGGGACTAGCGAGTACGAGCAGTACTTC
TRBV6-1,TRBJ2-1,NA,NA,CASSEATEGGYEQFF,TGTGCCAGCAGTGAAGCGACGGAAGGGGGTTATGAGCAGTTCTTC
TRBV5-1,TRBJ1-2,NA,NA,CASSFPDSAYGYTF,TGCGCCAGCAGCTTCCCCGATAGCGCGTATGGCTACACCTTC
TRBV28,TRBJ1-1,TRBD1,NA,CASSSLSGTDLSTEAFF,TGTGCCAGCAGTTCACTATCGGGGACAGATCTTAGCACTGAAGCTTTCTTT
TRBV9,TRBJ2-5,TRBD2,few,CASSVGGTQETQYF,TGTGCCAGCAGCGTCGGGGGGACTCAAGAGACCCAGTACTTC
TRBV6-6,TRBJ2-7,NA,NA,CASSALGGVEQYF,TGTGCCAGCAGCGCCTTAGGGGGGGTTGAGCAGTACTTC
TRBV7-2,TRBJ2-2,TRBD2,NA,CASRPPASGGSGTGELFF,TGTGCCAGCAGACCACCCGCGTCCGGGGGGTCGGGCACCGGGGAGCTGTTTTTT
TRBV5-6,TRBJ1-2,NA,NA,CASSLGGFDGYTF,TGTGCCAGCAGCTTGGGGGGTTTCGATGGCTACACCTTC
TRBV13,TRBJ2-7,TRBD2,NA,CASSTRTSQPEQYF,TGTGCCAGCAGCACCCGGACTAGCCAGCCCGAGCAGTACTTC
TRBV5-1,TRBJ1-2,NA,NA,CASSLEPNINYGYTF,TGCGCCAGCAGCTTGGAGCCCAACATTAACTATGGCTACACCTTC
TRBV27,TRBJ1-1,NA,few,CASSPTGSEAFF,TGTGCCAGCAGCCCTACAGGGTCTGAAGCTTTCTTT
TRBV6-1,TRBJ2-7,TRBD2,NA,CASTPLAGGSYEQYF,TGTGCCAGCACCCCACTAGCGGGAGGGTCCTACGAGCAGTACTTC
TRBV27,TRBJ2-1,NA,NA,CASRRGGNYNEQFF,TGTGCCAGCAGAAGAGGGGGTAACTACAATGAGCAGTTCTTC
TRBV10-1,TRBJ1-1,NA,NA,CASSKNRDTEAFF,TGCGCCAGCAGTAAGAACAGAGACACTGAAGCTTTCTTT
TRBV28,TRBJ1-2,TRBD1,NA,CASCTGGTGEGYTF,TGTGCCAGCTGCACAGGGGGAACCGGAGAGGGCTACACCTTC
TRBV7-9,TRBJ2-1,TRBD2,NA,CASSPRGLAGENHEQFF,TGTGCCAGCAGCCCCCGGGGACTAGCGGGAGAGAACCATGAGCAGTTCTTC
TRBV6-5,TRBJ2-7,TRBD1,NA,CASSSRGTAYEQYF,TGTGCCAGCAGCTCGAGAGGGACAGCCTACGAGCAGTACTTC
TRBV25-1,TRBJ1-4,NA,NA,CASSAKSNEKLFF,TGTGCCAGCAGCGCGAAGTCTAATGAAAAACTGTTTTTT
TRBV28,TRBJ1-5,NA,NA,CASSFWGRLLNQPQHF,TGTGCCAGCAGTTTCTGGGGGCGCCTCCTCAATCAGCCCCAGCATTTT
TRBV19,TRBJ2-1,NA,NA,CASRLGPAAHNEQFF,TGTGCCAGCCGACTGGGGCCAGCAGCCCACAATGAGCAGTTCTTC
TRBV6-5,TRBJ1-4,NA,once,CASSYSRTHEKLFF,TGTGCCAGCAGTTACTCCAGGACCCATGAAAAACTGTTTTTT
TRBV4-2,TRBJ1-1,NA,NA,CASSQVGTEAFF,TGTGCCAGCAGCCAAGTGGGGACTGAAGCTTTCTTT
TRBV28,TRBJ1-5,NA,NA,CASSSLPGVQPQHF,TGTGCCAGCAGTTCCCTTCCAGGGGTCCAGCCCCAGCATTTT
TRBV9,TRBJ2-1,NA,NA,CASSVAWGSNEQFF,TGTGCCAGCAGCGTAGCTTGGGGATCGAATGAGCAGTTCTTC
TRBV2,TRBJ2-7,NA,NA,CASRRTPDGPYEQYF,TGTGCCAGCAGGCGAACACCTGACGGGCCCTACGAGCAGTACTTC
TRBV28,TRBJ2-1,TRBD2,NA,CASSPTGTSGIGEQFF,TGTGCCAGCAGTCCGACCGGGACTAGCGGGATTGGTGAGCAGTTCTTC
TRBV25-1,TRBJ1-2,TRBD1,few,CASSLPTGDYGYTF,TGTGCCAGCAGTCTCCCGACAGGGGACTATGGCTACACCTTC
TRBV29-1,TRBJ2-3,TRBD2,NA,CSVDSGREEADTQYF,TGCAGCGTTGATAGTGGGCGGGAGGAGGCAGATACGCAGTATTTT
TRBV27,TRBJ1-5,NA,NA,CASSLFSGNNQPQHF,TGTGCCAGCAGTTTATTTTCAGGCAACAATCAGCCCCAGCATTTT
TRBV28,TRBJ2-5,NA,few,CASSPGRRNLLGQETQYF,TGTGCCAGCAGCCCGGGACGTAGAAACCTTTTGGGTCAAGAGACCCAGTACTTC
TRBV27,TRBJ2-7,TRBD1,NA,CATRPGTGHKQYF,TGTGCCACCCGCCCGGGGACAGGGCATAAGCAGTACTTC
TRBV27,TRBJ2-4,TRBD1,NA,CASSLGGQGYENIQYF,TGTGCCAGCAGTTTAGGGGGACAGGGGTACGAAAACATTCAGTACTTC
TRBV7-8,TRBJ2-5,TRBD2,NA,CASSPSGRVAETQYF,TGTGCCAGCAGTCCTAGCGGGAGGGTCGCAGAGACCCAGTACTTC
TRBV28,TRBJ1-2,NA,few,CASSFSSGGYTF,TGTGCCAGCAGTTTCTCCAGTGGAGGCTACACCTTC
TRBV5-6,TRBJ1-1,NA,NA,CASILSGTNTEAFF,TGTGCCAGCATCCTTTCGGGGACGAACACTGAAGCTTTCTTT
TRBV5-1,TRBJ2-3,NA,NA,CASSFGQTDTQYF,TGCGCCAGCAGCTTTGGACAGACAGATACGCAGTATTTT
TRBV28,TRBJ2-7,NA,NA,CASSLRGYEQQYF,TGTGCCAGCAGTTTACGGGGGTATGAGCAGCAGTACTTC